This TCR beta chain was profiled in a study of early T cells in non-severe SARS-CoV-2 infection. Study-level background: Bulk RNA isolated from unsorted whole blood underwent sequencing; chains were not paired.

This clonotype appeared a few times. Antigen specificity is unknown. Germline-derived CDR1 and CDR2 are SGHTA and FQGNSA. The CDR3 extends over 16 amino acids. V gave up 5 bases and J gave up 8 bases; unmatched junction bases: 15. As part of library construction, unique molecular identifiers were attached to individual cDNA molecules. A single record per CDR3 protein comes from TCRdb applying MiXCR to the 5' RACE reads. The sample has some 81,000 distinct CDR3 sequences, about 16% seen once. The study's findings and limits: Private and CD4 specificities were missed by VDJdb matching, which favored anti-spike CD8 responses.

The sequence came from an adult who was a healthcare worker with PCR-confirmed SARS-CoV-2 infection or an uninfected control (not recorded which). The sequencing input was whole blood. This chain uses TRBV7-2 with TRBJ2-1; 7 bases map to TRBD2. The CDR3 DNA is TGTGCCAGCAGCGTAGGACTAGTCGCTAGTCGGTATGAGCAGTTCTTC. Encoded protein: CASSVGLVASRYEQFF.